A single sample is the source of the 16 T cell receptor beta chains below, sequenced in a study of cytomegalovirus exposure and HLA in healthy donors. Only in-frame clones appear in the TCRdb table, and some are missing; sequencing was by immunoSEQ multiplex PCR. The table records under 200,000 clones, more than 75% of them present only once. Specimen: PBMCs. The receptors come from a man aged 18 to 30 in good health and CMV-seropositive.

The CDR3 here is CASSLAGVRETQYF. The CDR3 nucleotides read TGTGCCAGCAGCTTGGCCGGCGTGAGGGAGACCCAGTACTTC. The rearrangement uses TRBV5-4 and TRBJ2-5; D ambiguous. This CDR3 has 14 residues. Per the germline V gene, CDR1 is SGHNT and CDR2 is YYREEE (reference sequence). Trimming left V 0 bases short and J 5 bases short, with 11 bases between.

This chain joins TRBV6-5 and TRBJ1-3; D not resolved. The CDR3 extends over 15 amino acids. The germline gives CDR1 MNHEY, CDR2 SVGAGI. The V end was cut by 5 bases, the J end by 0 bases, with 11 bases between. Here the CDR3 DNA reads TGTGCCAGCAGTCCACAAGCGGCCTCTGGAAACACCATATATTTT. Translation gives CASSPQAASGNTIYF.

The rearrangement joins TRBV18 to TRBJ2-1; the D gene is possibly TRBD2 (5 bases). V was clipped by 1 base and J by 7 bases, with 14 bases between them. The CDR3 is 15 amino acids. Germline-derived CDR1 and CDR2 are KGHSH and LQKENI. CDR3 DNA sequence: TGTGCCAGCTCACCACGGAGAGGGAGTATAAATGAGCAGTTCTTC. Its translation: CASSPRRGSINEQFF.

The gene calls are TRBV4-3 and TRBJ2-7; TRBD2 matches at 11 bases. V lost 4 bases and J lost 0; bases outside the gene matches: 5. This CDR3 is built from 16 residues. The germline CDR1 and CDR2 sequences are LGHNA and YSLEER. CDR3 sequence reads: CASSPGLADSSYEQYF. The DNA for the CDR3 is TGCGCCAGCAGCCCGGGACTAGCGGATAGCTCCTACGAGCAGTACTTC.

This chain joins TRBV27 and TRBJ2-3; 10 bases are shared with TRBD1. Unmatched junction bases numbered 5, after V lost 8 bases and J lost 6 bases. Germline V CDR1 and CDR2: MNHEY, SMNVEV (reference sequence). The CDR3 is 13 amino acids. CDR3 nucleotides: TGTGCCAGCCGGGACAGGGGTGGGGATACGCAGTATTTT. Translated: CASRDRGGDTQYF.

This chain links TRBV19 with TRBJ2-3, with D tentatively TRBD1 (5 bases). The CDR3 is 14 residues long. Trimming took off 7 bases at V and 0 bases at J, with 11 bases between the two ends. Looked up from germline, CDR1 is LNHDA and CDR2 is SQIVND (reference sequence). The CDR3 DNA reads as TGTGCCAGTACCGGCAGGGTAAGCACAGATACGCAGTATTTT. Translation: CASTGRVSTDTQYF.

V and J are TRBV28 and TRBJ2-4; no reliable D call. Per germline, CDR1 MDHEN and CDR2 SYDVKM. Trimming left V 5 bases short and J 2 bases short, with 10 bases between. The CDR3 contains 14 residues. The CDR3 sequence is CASSHQRTKNIQYF. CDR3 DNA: TGTGCCAGCAGTCACCAGCGAACCAAAAACATTCAGTACTTC.

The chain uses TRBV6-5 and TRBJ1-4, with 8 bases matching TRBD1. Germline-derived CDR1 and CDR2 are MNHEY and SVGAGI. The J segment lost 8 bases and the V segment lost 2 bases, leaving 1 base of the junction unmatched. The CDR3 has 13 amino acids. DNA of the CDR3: TGTGCCAGCAGTTACGGGACAGGAGAAAAACTGTTTTTT. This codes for CASSYGTGEKLFF.

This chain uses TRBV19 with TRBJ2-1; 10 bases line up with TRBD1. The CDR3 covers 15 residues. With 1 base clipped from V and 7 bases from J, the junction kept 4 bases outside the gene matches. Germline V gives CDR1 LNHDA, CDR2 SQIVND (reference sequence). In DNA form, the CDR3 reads TGTGCCAGTAGTATAGCGACAGGGGGCTTGAATGAGCAGTTCTTC. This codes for CASSIATGGLNEQFF.

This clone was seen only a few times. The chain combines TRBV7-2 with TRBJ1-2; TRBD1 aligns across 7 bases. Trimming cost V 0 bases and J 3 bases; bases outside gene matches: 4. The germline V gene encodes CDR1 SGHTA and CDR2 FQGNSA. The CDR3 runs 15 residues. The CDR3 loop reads CASSLAEGADYGYTF. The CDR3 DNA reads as TGTGCCAGCAGCTTAGCTGAGGGGGCGGACTATGGCTACACCTTC.

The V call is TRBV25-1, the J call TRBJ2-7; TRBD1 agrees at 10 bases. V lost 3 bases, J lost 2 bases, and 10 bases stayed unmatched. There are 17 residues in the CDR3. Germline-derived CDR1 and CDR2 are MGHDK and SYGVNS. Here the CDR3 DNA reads TGTGCCAGCAGTGACGGGACAGGGGAAGGTCGAACCTACGAGCAGTACTTC. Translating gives CASSDGTGEGRTYEQYF.

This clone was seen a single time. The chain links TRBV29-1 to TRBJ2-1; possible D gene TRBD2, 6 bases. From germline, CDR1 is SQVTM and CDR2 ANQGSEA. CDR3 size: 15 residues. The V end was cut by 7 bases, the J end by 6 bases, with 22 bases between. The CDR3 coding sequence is TGCAGCGCCCCTCTCCGGGACTCACACCCCAATGAGCAGTTCTTC. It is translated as CSAPLRDSHPNEQFF.

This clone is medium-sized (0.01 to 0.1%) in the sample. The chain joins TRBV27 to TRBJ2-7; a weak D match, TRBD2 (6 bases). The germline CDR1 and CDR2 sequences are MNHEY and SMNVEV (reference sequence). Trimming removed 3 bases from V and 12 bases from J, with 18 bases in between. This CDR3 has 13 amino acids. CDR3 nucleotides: TGTGCCAGCAGTTTGGCTAGCGACACCAAATGGTACTTC. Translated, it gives CASSLASDTKWYF.

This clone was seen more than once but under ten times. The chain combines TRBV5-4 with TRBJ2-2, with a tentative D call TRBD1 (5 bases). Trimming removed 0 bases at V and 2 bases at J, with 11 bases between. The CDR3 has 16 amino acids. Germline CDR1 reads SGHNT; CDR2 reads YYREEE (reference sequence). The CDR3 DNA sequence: TGTGCCAGCAGCTTGGCCCCCCAGGGCAACACCGGGGAGCTGTTTTTT. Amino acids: CASSLAPQGNTGELFF.

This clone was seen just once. The DNA of the CDR3 is TGCAGCGTCGAAACAGAGTCCTACGAGCAGTACTTC. It specifies CSVETESYEQYF. This chain connects TRBV29-1 to TRBJ2-7; D gene uncertain. The CDR3 sequence is 12 residues long. Germline V gene sequence: CDR1 SQVTM, CDR2 ANQGSEA. V dropped 6 bases and J dropped 1 base, with 10 bases sitting between them.

The CDR3 reads CASSAGTGISYNEQFF. Here the CDR3 DNA reads TGTGCCAGCAGCGCCGGGACAGGGATCTCTTACAATGAGCAGTTCTTC. This chain joins TRBV2 and TRBJ2-1; TRBD1 matches 9 bases. CDR1 and CDR2 (germline): SNHLY, FYNNEI. The CDR3 runs 16 residues. V dropped 6 bases and J dropped 4; count of bases not matched to a gene: 10.